This T cell receptor (beta chain) originates from a study of T cells expressing NK-cell markers. Study-level background: Sorted CD3+CD56+NKG2C+, CD3+CD56+NKG2C- and CD3+CD56-NKG2C+ T cells provided the TCR beta repertoires. Sequencing covered eight donors, seven HCMV-seropositive and one seronegative.

CDR3 length equals 14 residues. The germline V gene encodes CDR1 SGHTA and CDR2 FQGNSA. Study results and limitations: Evidence did not settle whether expanded NKG2C+ T cell clones targeted HCMV. NKG2C+ dominant clonotypes from more than 5 donors made up roughly 1.0-8% of CD8+ T cells.

No DNA is given; TCRdb re-called the 5' RACE reads and lists each CDR3 protein once. The table lists 500,000 to 700,000 distinct CDR3 sequences, with 3% to 4.5% in the top ten. As to this clonotype: Antigen unknown.

This TCR came from a man younger than 30 in good health. Sample: blood T cells: a sorted CD56 or NKG2C T cell subset, CD4+ or CD8+ T cells, or bulk PBMC T cells (not recorded which). The rearrangement uses TRBV7-2 and TRBJ1-2; the TCRdb D gene call, TRBD1, has no DNA to confirm it. CDR3 loop: CASSSGVGAHGYTF.